These 10 T cell receptor beta chains originate from one sample sequenced in a study of T cell responses to AZD1222 COVID-19 vaccine. Data came from immunoSEQ multiplex PCR; TCRdb stores just in-frame clones and leaves some out. The profile covers about 75,000 clones, with around 88% appearing a single time and approximately 9.1% taken by the ten largest. The sample in question was peripheral blood, obtained 28 days after the second dose of the MenACWY control vaccine. The receptors stem from an adult who received the MenACWY meningococcal vaccine as a control.

The chain recombines TRBV15 with TRBJ1-5; no definite D call. The germline V and J ends were trimmed by 5 bases and 3 bases, with 8 bases remaining between them. This CDR3 has 13 amino acids. Germline lookup yields CDR1 LNHNV and CDR2 YYDKDF (reference sequence). CDR3 in DNA: TGTGCCACCAGCGTCACGTTCAATCAGCCCCAGCATTTT. It translates to CATSVTFNQPQHF.

This clone was observed a single time. The chain uses TRBV5-4 and TRBJ2-2, with 8 bases fitting TRBD2. Germline CDR1 reads SGHNT; CDR2 reads YYREEE (reference sequence). This CDR3 region has 16 residues. V trimming: 0 bases; J trimming: 5 bases; junction bases outside the gene matches: 6. Here the CDR3 reads CASSLGGSGVTGELFF. CDR3 sequence (DNA): TGTGCCAGCAGCTTGGGGGGTAGCGGGGTTACCGGGGAGCTGTTTTTT.

CDR3 sequence: CASSVAEGRRSSGYTF. CDR3 DNA sequence: TGTGCCAGCAGCGTTGCCGAGGGGCGGAGGTCCTCTGGCTACACCTTC. The rearrangement joins TRBV9 to TRBJ1-2, with D possibly matching TRBD1 (5 bases). The CDR3 is made up of 16 amino acids. Between the trimmed V and J ends, which lost 2 bases and 7 bases, there was a span of 21 bases. Germline CDR1 SGDLS, CDR2 YYNGEE.

The chain employs TRBV19 and TRBJ1-6; tentatively, D is TRBD1 (6 bases). The CDR3 consists of 17 residues. Germline assignment: CDR1 LNHDA and CDR2 SQIVND (reference sequence). Trimming took off 3 bases at V and 2 bases at J, with 14 bases between the two ends. CDR3 DNA: TGTGCCAGTAGTATGAGCAGGGGACGCGCCTATAATTCACCCCTCCACTTT. Amino acid sequence: CASSMSRGRAYNSPLHF.

V usage is TRBV5-6 and J usage is TRBJ1-1, with a weak D call TRBD1 (6 bases). The CDR3 consists of 17 residues. Germline V CDR1 and CDR2: SGHDT, YYEEEE. Deletions cut 3 bases from V and 1 base from J, with 19 bases between. CDR3 in DNA: TGTGCCAGCAGCTCTGGACAGATATTACGGTGGAACACTGAAGCTTTCTTT. This translates into CASSSGQILRWNTEAFF.

The rearrangement uses TRBV19 and TRBJ1-5; unclear D gene. The CDR3 covers 14 residues. The germline CDR1 and CDR2 sequences are LNHDA and SQIVND (reference sequence). Trimming stripped 6 bases from V and 4 bases from J, with 13 bases between. CDR3 amino acids: CASSLMGGNQPQHF. The CDR3 DNA reads TGTGCCAGTAGCCTAATGGGAGGGAATCAGCCCCAGCATTTT.

This clone appeared a single time. This chain connects TRBV10-3 to TRBJ1-2; TRBD1 agrees at 8 bases. The germline V gene has CDR1 ENHRY and CDR2 SYGVKD. This CDR3 comprises 14 residues. Trimming took 6 bases from V and 2 from J; bases not matched to a gene: 5. CDR3 residues: CAIRPGQANYGYTF. The DNA for the CDR3 is TGTGCCATCAGGCCGGGACAGGCGAACTATGGCTACACCTTC.

The chain employs TRBV28 and TRBJ1-4; D not resolved. The CDR3 runs to 15 residues. Deletions cut 1 base from V and 5 bases from J, with 11 bases between. Looked up from germline, CDR1 is MDHEN and CDR2 is SYDVKM. DNA of the CDR3: TGTGCCAGCAGTTTATCATTGGGTCCCAATGAAAAACTGTTTTTT. Its translation is CASSLSLGPNEKLFF.

The chain joins TRBV4-1 to TRBJ1-4; D gene uncertain. V was cut by 3 bases and J by 8 bases, with 13 bases left in between. CDR1 and CDR2 from the germline V gene are MGHRA and YSYEKL. The CDR3 totals 14 residues. The CDR3: CASSHVVLGEKLFF. The CDR3 DNA reads as TGCGCCAGCAGCCATGTCGTCTTGGGGGAAAAACTGTTTTTT.

The V and J genes are TRBV11-3 and TRBJ2-1; TRBD1 matches 9 bases. The CDR3 runs 15 residues. From germline, CDR1 is SGHNT and CDR2 YENEEA. The trim removed 6 bases at V and 4 bases at J, leaving 7 bases unmatched. This chain's CDR3 is CASSPGTGLYNEQFF. The CDR3 bases are TGTGCCAGCAGTCCCGGGACAGGGCTTTACAATGAGCAGTTCTTC.